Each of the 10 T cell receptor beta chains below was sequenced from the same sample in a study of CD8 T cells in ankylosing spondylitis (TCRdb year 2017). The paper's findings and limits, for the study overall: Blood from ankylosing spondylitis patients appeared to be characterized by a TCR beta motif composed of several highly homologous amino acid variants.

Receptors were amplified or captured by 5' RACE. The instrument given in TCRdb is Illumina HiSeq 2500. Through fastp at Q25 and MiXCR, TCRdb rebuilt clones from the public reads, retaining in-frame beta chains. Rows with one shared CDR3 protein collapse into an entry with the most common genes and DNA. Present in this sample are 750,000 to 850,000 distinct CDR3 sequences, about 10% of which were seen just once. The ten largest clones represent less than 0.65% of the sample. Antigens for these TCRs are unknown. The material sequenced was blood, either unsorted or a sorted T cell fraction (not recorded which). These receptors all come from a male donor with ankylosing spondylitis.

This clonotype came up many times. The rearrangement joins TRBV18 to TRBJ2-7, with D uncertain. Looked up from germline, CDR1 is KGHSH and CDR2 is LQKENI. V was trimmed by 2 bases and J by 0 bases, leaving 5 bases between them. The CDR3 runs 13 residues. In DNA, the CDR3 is TGTGCCAGCTCACCAGGGAACTCCTACGAGCAGTACTTC. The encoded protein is CASSPGNSYEQYF.

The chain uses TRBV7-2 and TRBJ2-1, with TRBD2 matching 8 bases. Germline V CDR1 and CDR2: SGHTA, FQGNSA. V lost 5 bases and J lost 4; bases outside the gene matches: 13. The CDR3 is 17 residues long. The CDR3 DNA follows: TGTGCCAGCAGCACCGCCGGGAGTCTAGCGGGTTACAATGAGCAGTTCTTC. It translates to CASSTAGSLAGYNEQFF.

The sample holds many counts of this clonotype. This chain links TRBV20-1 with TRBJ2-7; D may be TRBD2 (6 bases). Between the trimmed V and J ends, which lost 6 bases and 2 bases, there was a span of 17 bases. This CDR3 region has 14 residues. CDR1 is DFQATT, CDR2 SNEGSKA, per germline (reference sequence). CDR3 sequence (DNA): TGCAGTGCAACGACGGGCGGGGTAACCTACGAGCAGTACTTC. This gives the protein CSATTGGVTYEQYF.

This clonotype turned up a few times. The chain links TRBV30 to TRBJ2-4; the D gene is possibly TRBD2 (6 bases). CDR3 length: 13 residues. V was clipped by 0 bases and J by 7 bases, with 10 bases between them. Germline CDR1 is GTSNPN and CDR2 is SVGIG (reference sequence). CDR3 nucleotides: TGTGCCTGGAGTGTACGTGGGGGGAACATTCAGTACTTC. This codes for CAWSVRGGNIQYF.

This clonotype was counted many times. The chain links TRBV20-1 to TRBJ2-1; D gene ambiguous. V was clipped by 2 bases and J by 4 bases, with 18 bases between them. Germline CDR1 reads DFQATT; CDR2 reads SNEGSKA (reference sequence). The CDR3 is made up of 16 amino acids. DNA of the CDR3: TGCAGTGCTAGAAGACCGACGGCTAGTCTGTACAATGAGCAGTTCTTC. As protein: CSARRPTASLYNEQFF.

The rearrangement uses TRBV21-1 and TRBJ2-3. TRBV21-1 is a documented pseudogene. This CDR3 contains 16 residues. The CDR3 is CASTTHRFHSTDTQYF. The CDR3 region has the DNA TGTGCCAGCACCACTCATCGATTCCACAGCACAGATACGCAGTATTTT.

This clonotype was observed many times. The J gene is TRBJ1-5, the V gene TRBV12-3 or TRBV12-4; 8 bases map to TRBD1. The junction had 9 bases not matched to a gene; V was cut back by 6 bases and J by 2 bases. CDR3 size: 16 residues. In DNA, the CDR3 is TGTGCCAGCAGCAGAAACAGGGGGGGAGGCAATCAGCCCCAGCATTTT. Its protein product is CASSRNRGGGNQPQHF.

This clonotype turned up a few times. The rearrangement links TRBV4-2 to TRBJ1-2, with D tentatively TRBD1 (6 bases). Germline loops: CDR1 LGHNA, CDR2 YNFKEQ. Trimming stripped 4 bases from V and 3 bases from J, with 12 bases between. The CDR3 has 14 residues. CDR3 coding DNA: TGTGCCAGCAGCCGTGGGGGCGCCGACTATGGCTACACCTTC. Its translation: CASSRGGADYGYTF.

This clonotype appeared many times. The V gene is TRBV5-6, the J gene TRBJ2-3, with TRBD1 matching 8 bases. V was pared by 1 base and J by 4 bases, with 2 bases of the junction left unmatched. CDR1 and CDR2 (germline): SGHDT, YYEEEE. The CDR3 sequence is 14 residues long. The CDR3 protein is CASSLQGAADTQYF. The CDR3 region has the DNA TGTGCCAGCAGCTTGCAGGGGGCGGCAGATACGCAGTATTTT.

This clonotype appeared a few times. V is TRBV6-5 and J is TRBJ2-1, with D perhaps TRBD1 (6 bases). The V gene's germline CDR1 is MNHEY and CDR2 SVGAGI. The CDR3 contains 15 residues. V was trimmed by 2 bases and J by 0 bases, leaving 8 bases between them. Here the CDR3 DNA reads TGTGCCAGCAGTTACAGGGGGTACTCCTACAATGAGCAGTTCTTC. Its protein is CASSYRGYSYNEQFF.